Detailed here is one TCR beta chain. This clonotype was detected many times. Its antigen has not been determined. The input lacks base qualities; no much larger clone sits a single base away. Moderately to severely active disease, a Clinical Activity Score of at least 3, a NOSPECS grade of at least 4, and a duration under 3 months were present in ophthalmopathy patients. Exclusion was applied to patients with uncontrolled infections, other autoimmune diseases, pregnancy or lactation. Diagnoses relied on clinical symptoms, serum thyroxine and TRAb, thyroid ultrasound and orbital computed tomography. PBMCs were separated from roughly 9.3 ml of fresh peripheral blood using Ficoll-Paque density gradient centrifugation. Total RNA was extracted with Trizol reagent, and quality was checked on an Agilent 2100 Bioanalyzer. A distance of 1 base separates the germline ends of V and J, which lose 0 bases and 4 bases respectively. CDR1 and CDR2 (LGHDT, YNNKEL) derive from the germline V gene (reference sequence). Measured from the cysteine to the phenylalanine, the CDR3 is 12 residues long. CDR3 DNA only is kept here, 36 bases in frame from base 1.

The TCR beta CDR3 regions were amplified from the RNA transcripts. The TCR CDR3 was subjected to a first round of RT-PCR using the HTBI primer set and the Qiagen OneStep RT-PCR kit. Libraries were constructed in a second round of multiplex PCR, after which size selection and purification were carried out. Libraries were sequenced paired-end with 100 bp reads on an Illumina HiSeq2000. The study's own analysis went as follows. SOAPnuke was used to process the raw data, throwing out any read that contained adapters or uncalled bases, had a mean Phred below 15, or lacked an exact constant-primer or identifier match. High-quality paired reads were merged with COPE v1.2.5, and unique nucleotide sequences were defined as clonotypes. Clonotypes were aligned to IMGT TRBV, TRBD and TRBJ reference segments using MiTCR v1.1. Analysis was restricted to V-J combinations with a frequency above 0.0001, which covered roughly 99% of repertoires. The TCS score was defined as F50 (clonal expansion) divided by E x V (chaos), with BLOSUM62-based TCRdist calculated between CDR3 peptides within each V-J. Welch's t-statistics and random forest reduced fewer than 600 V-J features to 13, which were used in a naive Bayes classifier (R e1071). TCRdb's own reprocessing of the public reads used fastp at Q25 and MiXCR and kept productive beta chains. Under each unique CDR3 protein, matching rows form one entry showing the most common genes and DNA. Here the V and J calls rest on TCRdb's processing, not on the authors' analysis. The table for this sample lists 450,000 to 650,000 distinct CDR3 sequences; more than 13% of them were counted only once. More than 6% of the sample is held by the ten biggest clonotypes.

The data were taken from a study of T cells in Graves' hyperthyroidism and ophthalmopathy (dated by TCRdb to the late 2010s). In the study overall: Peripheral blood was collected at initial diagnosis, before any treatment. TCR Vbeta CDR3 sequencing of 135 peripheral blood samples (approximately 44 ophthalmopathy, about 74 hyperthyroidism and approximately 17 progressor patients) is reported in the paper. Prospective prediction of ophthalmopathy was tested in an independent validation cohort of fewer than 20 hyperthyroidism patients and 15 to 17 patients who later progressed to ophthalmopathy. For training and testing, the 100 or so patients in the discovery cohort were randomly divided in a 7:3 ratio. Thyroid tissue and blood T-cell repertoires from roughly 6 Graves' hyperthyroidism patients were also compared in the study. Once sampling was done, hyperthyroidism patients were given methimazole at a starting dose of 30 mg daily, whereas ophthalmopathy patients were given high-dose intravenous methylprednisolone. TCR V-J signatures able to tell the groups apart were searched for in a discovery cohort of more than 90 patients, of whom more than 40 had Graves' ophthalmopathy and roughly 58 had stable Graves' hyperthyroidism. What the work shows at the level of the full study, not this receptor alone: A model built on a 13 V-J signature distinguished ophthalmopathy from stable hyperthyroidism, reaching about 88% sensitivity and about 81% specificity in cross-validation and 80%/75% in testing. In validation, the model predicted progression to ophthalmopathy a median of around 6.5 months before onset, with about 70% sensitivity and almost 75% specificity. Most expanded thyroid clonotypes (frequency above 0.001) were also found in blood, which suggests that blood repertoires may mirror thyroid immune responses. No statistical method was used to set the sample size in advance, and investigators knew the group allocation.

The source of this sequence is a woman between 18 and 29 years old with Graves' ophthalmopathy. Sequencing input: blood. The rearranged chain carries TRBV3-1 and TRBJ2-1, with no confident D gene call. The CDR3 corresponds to CASSQEYNEQFF. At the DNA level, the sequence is TGTGCCAGCAGCCAAGAATACAATGAGCAGTTCTTC.